This TCR beta chain was documented in a study of T-cell memory formation after mild COVID-19. About the study: Most TCR clusters belonged to a single donor.

Whole-study results and caveats: CD4+ contracting clones lay mainly in CM and EM, CD8+ ones in EMRA. Memory from before infection featured some responding clones, which suggests cross-reactive memory joined.

With constant-segment primers, 5'RACE yielded cDNA libraries of TCR alpha and TCR beta that carried sample barcodes and UMIs. From the 5' RACE reads, TCRdb called clonotypes with MiXCR, one entry per CDR3 protein. Of hundreds of thousands of distinct CDR3 sequences in the sample, about 23% were seen once. This clonotype was seen many times. The antigen is unknown. The sequenced material came from PBMCs or a T cell subset sorted from them (not recorded which). This TCR derives from an adult woman who had mild COVID-19 (a few samples of this study predate the infection). Cell type and time point are not known.

CDR3: CASSLSTTGELFF. CDR3 sequence (DNA): TGTGCCAGCAGTTTAAGTACCACCGGGGAGCTGTTTTTT. V gene TRBV12-3 or TRBV12-4 combines with J gene TRBJ2-2; D ambiguous. V was clipped by 2 bases and J by 4 bases, with 5 bases between them. The CDR3 is 13 residues long.